This entry lists 29 T cell receptor beta chains sequenced from one sample in a study of blood T cell repertoires in COVID-19. Profiling relied on immunoSEQ multiplex PCR, and the TCRdb table lists in-frame clones only, not all of them. The sample records 300,000 to 400,000 clones, 87% being singletons. The sequencing input was peripheral blood. The receptors were sampled from a man under 40 with COVID-19, enrolled during active disease.

The chain is built from TRBV7-2 and TRBJ1-2, with D perhaps matching TRBD1 (5 bases). CDR1 is SGHTA, CDR2 FQGNSA, per germline. The CDR3 has 16 residues. Trimming pared 7 bases from V and 4 bases from J, leaving 22 bases between. The CDR3 DNA reads TGTGCCAGCACCCAACTCCGGGGGACCGACCCCTATGGCTACACCTTC. Protein: CASTQLRGTDPYGYTF.

The rearrangement links TRBV11-3 to TRBJ2-3; D might be TRBD2 (5 bases). In germline, CDR1 is SGHNT, CDR2 YENEEA. V was cut by 4 bases and J by 4 bases, with 9 bases left in between. The CDR3 covers 13 residues. The CDR3 is CASSSGWADTQYF. CDR3 nucleotides: TGTGCCAGCAGCTCGGGGTGGGCAGATACGCAGTATTTT. Full variable domain (rest looked up from reference TRBV11-3 and TRBJ2-3): EAGVVQSPRYKIIEKKQPVAFWCNPISGHNTLYWYLQNLGQGPELLIRYENEEAVDDSQLPKDRFSAERLKGVDSTLKIQPAELGDSAVYLCASSSGWADTQYFGPGTRLTVL.

V is TRBV5-5 and J is TRBJ1-5; TRBD1 agrees at 7 bases. The junction had 12 bases not matched to a gene; V was cut back by 4 bases and J by 2 bases. The germline V gene encodes CDR1 SGHKS and CDR2 YYEKEE (reference sequence). This CDR3 spans 17 amino acids. CDR3 residues: CASSQTGPARRNQPQHF. The CDR3 DNA follows: TGTGCCAGCAGCCAGACAGGGCCCGCACGCCGCAATCAGCCCCAGCATTTT.

The CDR3 loop is CASSQGPGIYEQYF. In DNA, the CDR3 is TGTGCCAGCAGCCAAGGGCCAGGGATCTACGAGCAGTACTTC. This sequence joins TRBV3-1 (or the pseudogene TRBV3-2) and TRBJ2-7, with D maybe TRBD1 (5 bases). Looked up from germline, CDR1 is LGHDT and CDR2 is YNNKEL (reference sequence). The CDR3 contains 14 residues. V was clipped by 1 base and J by 3 bases, with 10 bases between them.

The chain is built from TRBV19 and TRBJ1-2, with D possibly TRBD1 on 6 matching bases. The CDR3 runs 18 residues. CDR1 and CDR2 from the germline V gene are LNHDA and SQIVND (reference sequence). Deletions cut 6 bases from V and 5 bases from J, with 28 bases between. CDR3 coding DNA: TGTGCCAGTAGCCCGGGGGGGGCGGCAGGGGATTTTCGATATGGCTACACCTTC. This encodes CASSPGGAAGDFRYGYTF.

This rearrangement joins TRBV7-3 to TRBJ1-2, with 8 nucleotides matching TRBD1. CDR1 and CDR2 from the germline V gene are SGHTA and FQGTGA. V shed 5 bases, J shed 5 bases, and the junction held 10 bases outside the gene matches. CDR3 length: 15 amino acids. The CDR3 region is CASSIAGGSRYGYTF. CDR3 DNA: TGTGCCAGCAGCATTGCAGGGGGCTCTCGGTATGGCTACACCTTC.

In its sample, this clone was seen once. The gene calls are TRBV7-9 and TRBJ1-6, with D perhaps TRBD1 (5 bases). Germline V lookup: CDR1 SEHNR, CDR2 FQNEAQ (reference sequence). The CDR3 is 17 amino acids. V lost 3 bases to trimming and J lost 4 bases, with 16 bases between them. The CDR3 spells CASSLAGGGAYNSPLHF. DNA of the CDR3: TGTGCCAGCAGCTTGGCGGGGGGAGGAGCATATAATTCACCCCTCCACTTT.

This clone was observed once. The J gene is TRBJ1-2, the V gene TRBV15; 8 bases agree with TRBD1. Germline V gives CDR1 LNHNV, CDR2 YYDKDF (reference sequence). The CDR3 has 21 residues. The V segment lost 0 bases and the J segment 0 bases; nucleotides outside the gene matches: 18. Written as DNA, the CDR3 is TGTGCCACCAGCAGAGATAGGGACAGGAAGACCAGTTTTTTAGCTAACTATGGCTACACCTTC. It codes for CATSRDRDRKTSFLANYGYTF.

The V call is TRBV4-2, the J call TRBJ1-2, with D uncertain. CDR1 LGHNA and CDR2 YNFKEQ come from the germline V gene. The germline V and J ends were trimmed by 0 bases and 3 bases, with 11 bases remaining between them. The CDR3 extends over 15 amino acids. The CDR3 reads CASSQDLGLHYGYTF. CDR3 nucleotides: TGTGCCAGCAGCCAAGATCTGGGCCTCCACTATGGCTACACCTTC.

The V gene is TRBV7-2, the J gene TRBJ1-2; TRBD1 might be the D (5 bases). Germline V gene lookup returns CDR1 SGHTA and CDR2 FQGNSA. This CDR3 comprises 14 residues. Trimming took off 5 bases at V and 1 base at J, with 11 bases between the two ends. The CDR3 spells CASSPRDFNYGYTF. Here the CDR3 DNA reads TGTGCCAGCAGCCCCAGGGACTTTAACTATGGCTACACCTTC.

The V gene is TRBV18, the J gene TRBJ1-2; 9 bases align to TRBD1. V trimming: 3 bases; J trimming: 7 bases; junction bases outside the gene matches: 12. The CDR3 extends over 16 amino acids. Germline-derived CDR1 and CDR2 are KGHSH and LQKENI. This CDR3 reads CASSPPNGQGMGGYTF. Here the CDR3 DNA reads TGTGCCAGCTCACCCCCGAACGGACAGGGGATGGGTGGCTACACCTTC.

The CDR3 nucleotides read TGTGCCAGCTCATTGTCACAGGGGTTCACTGAAGCTTTCTTT. Its translation is CASSLSQGFTEAFF. V usage is TRBV18 and J usage is TRBJ1-1; 7 bases map to TRBD1. CDR1 and CDR2 from the germline V gene are KGHSH and LQKENI. The CDR3 has 14 amino acids. The ends lost 5 bases at V and 4 bases at J; junction bases unmatched: 7.

The chain recombines TRBV6-2 or TRBV6-3 with TRBJ2-3, with D possibly TRBD1 on 7 matching bases. Germline values: CDR1 MNHEY, CDR2 SVGEGT. V was shortened by 5 bases and J by 4 bases, with 13 bases between the two germline ends. CDR3 length: 14 residues. The CDR3 reads CASSQGGGADTQYF. CDR3 DNA: TGTGCCAGCAGTCAGGGGGGTGGGGCAGATACGCAGTATTTT.

The chain has TRBV30 and TRBJ1-6; D is possibly TRBD1 (5 bases). V was cut by 2 bases and J by 7 bases, with 12 bases left in between. CDR3 length equals 14 residues. Germline values: CDR1 GTSNPN, CDR2 SVGIG (reference sequence). The DNA for the CDR3 is TGTGCCTGGAGTACGACAGTATCGAATTCACCCCTCCACTTT. Amino acid sequence: CAWSTTVSNSPLHF. Complete variable domain (other parts from reference TRBV30 and TRBJ1-6): SQTIHQWPATLVQPVGSPLSLECTVEGTSNPNLYWYRQAAGRGLQLLFYSVGIGQISSEVPQNLSASRPQDRQFILSSKKLLLSDSGFYLCAWSTTVSNSPLHFGNGTRLTVT.

The J gene is TRBJ2-7, the V gene TRBV19; 12 nucleotides align to TRBD1. Trimming removed 4 bases from V and 2 bases from J; junction bases left unmatched: 3. Germline assignment: CDR1 LNHDA and CDR2 SQIVND (reference sequence). This CDR3 has 15 residues. CDR3: CASSTGTGGPYEQYF. Here the CDR3 DNA reads TGTGCCAGTAGTACCGGGACAGGGGGCCCCTACGAGCAGTACTTC.

This clone was seen a few times. The rearrangement links TRBV6-5 to TRBJ2-7, with D perhaps TRBD1 (6 bases). V was clipped by 8 bases and J by 0 bases, with 14 bases between them. The CDR3 consists of 14 residues. In germline, CDR1 is MNHEY, CDR2 SVGAGI. The CDR3 spells CASGNTGLSYEQYF. DNA of the CDR3: TGTGCCAGCGGGAACACAGGGCTCTCCTACGAGCAGTACTTC.

This clone was seen once. The chain uses TRBV2 and TRBJ1-2; 7 bases map to TRBD1. The CDR3 is 14 residues long. Germline loops: CDR1 SNHLY, CDR2 FYNNEI. V lost 5 bases, J lost 0 bases, and 3 bases stayed unmatched. This CDR3 is CASSRDSSNYGYTF. The CDR3 DNA sequence: TGTGCCAGCAGTCGGGACAGCTCTAACTATGGCTACACCTTC. The whole variable domain, remainder taken from reference TRBV2 and TRBJ1-2, is EPEVTQTPSHQVTQMGQEVILRCVPISNHLYFYWYRQILGQKVEFLVSFYNNEISEKSEIFDDQFSVERPDGSNFTLKIRSTKLEDSAMYFCASSRDSSNYGYTFGSGTRLTVV.

The V gene is TRBV6-6, the J gene TRBJ2-1; 13 bases agree with TRBD2. Germline V lookup: CDR1 MNHNY, CDR2 SVGAGI (reference sequence). The CDR3 sequence is 18 residues long. Trimming removed 6 bases from V and 4 bases from J; junction bases left unmatched: 12. This chain's CDR3 is CASRRLAGGPPGYNEQFF. In DNA, the CDR3 is TGTGCCAGCAGGCGACTAGCGGGGGGTCCCCCGGGATACAATGAGCAGTTCTTC.

The chain carries TRBV28 and TRBJ1-5; 9 bases fit TRBD1. This CDR3 spans 16 amino acids. The V gene's germline CDR1 is MDHEN and CDR2 SYDVKM. Trimming took 7 bases from V and 2 from J; bases not matched to a gene: 9. The CDR3 protein is CASISLDRGGNQPQHF. CDR3 nucleotide sequence: TGTGCCAGCATCTCTTTGGACAGGGGTGGCAATCAGCCCCAGCATTTT.

The chain is built from TRBV20-1 and TRBJ2-1; D remains unclear. Germline CDR1 reads DFQATT; CDR2 reads SNEGSKA (reference sequence). CDR3 length: 14 amino acids. Trimming shortened V by 3 bases and J by 7 bases, and 16 bases separated the two germline ends. The CDR3 nucleotides are TGCAGTGCTAGTCCGTCTGGTTTCGGGAATGAGCAGTTCTTC. Translated: CSASPSGFGNEQFF.

This sequence joins TRBV6-1 and TRBJ1-2; D gene uncertain. CDR1 and CDR2 (germline): MNHNS, SASEGT. The CDR3 has 12 residues. Trimming removed 5 bases from V and 6 bases from J, with 10 bases in between. The CDR3 reads CASSSQADGYTF. In DNA form, the CDR3 reads TGTGCCAGCAGTTCCCAAGCGGATGGCTACACCTTC.

The chain joins TRBV18 to TRBJ1-5, with D perhaps TRBD1 (6 bases). This CDR3 is built from 15 residues. The germline V gene has CDR1 KGHSH and CDR2 LQKENI. Trimming cost V 3 bases and J 4 bases, with 13 bases left between them. The CDR3 region is CASSPGQGKNQPQHF. In nucleotides, the CDR3 is TGTGCCAGCTCACCTGGGCAGGGGAAGAATCAGCCCCAGCATTTT.

The chain employs TRBV5-8 and TRBJ2-5, with D perhaps matching TRBD2 (5 bases). The CDR3 is made up of 17 amino acids. V was shortened by 4 bases and J by 3 bases, with 22 bases between the two germline ends. The V gene's germline CDR1 is SGHTS and CDR2 YDEGEE. The DNA of the CDR3 is TGTGCCAGCAGCCCTGGTGGGCGGGCCAGTTCTAAAGAGACCCAGTACTTC. Its translation: CASSPGGRASSKETQYF.

The V gene is TRBV14, the J gene TRBJ1-3; TRBD1 matches 10 bases. The CDR3 totals 17 residues. The trim removed 5 bases at V and 0 bases at J, leaving 7 bases unmatched. The germline V gene encodes CDR1 SGHDN and CDR2 FVKESK. This CDR3 is CASSYGTGEISGNTIYF. Written as DNA, the CDR3 is TGTGCCAGCAGCTACGGGACAGGGGAGATCTCTGGAAACACCATATATTTT.

The chain employs TRBV2 and TRBJ2-3, with TRBD1 identical over 7 bases. CDR3 size: 13 residues. Germline values: CDR1 SNHLY, CDR2 FYNNEI. V lost 9 bases and J lost 5; bases outside the gene matches: 8. The CDR3 spells CASTGAGGDTQYF. In DNA, the CDR3 is TGTGCCAGTACAGGGGCAGGCGGAGATACGCAGTATTTT.

This chain joins TRBV28 and TRBJ2-7, with D possibly matching TRBD2 (6 bases). V shed 5 bases and J shed 4 bases, with 15 bases lying between them. CDR1 is MDHEN, CDR2 SYDVKM, per germline. The CDR3 has 14 residues. The CDR3 bases are TGTGCCAGCAGTGGGGGGACGAGGATTTACGAGCAGTACTTC. This gives the protein CASSGGTRIYEQYF.

The V and J genes are TRBV6-5 and TRBJ1-2; TRBD1 is a possible D gene (6 bases). Trimming shortened V by 8 bases and J by 2 bases, and 18 bases separated the two germline ends. The CDR3 loop spans 15 amino acids. Germline CDR1 is MNHEY and CDR2 is SVGAGI. The CDR3 bases are TGTGCCAGCCTTTTACAGACAGGCCTAAACTATGGCTACACCTTC. Translated: CASLLQTGLNYGYTF.

The chain links TRBV2 to TRBJ1-1; TRBD1 agrees at 8 bases. The germline V gene encodes CDR1 SNHLY and CDR2 FYNNEI. The CDR3 contains 15 residues. V dropped 6 bases and J dropped 2; count of bases not matched to a gene: 8. The CDR3 coding sequence is TGTGCCAGCAGGGAGACAGGGGAGCTTAACACTGAAGCTTTCTTT. This translates into CASRETGELNTEAFF.

Written as DNA, the CDR3 is TGTGCCATCAATCCACAGGGGTCGGGCTACGAGCAGTACTTC. Translated, it gives CAINPQGSGYEQYF. This chain joins TRBV10-3 and TRBJ2-7; 7 nucleotides align to TRBD1. Unmatched junction bases numbered 9, after V lost 7 bases and J lost 3 bases. Germline CDR1 and CDR2: ENHRY and SYGVKD. The CDR3 is 14 amino acids.